This section outlines one TCR beta chain sequence together with its context. Germline loops: CDR1 SEHNR, CDR2 FQNEAQ (reference sequence). The V and J ends lost 5 bases and 1 base respectively, with 15 bases between them. This CDR3 has 15 amino acids. This sample stems from a study of cytomegalovirus exposure and HLA in healthy donors. As for the study in general: About 80 million unique TCR sequences came from HLA-typed donors in an early release.

Amplification used 60 Vbeta primers and 13 Jbeta primers. TCRdb's copy holds only in-frame clones and misses some; the assay was immunoSEQ multiplex PCR. The repertoire consists of approximately 190,000 clones, with 75% to 90% occurring once and the leading ten covering 0.7% to 0.95%. The V gene is TRBV7-9, the J gene TRBJ2-7, with a possible D match to TRBD2 (6 bases). The TCR comes from a woman under 30 in good health and CMV-seronegative. The source material was PBMCs. CDR3: CASSQSMRGSYEQYF. CDR3 bases: TGTGCCAGCAGCCAGAGTATGCGGGGTTCCTACGAGCAGTACTTC. The variable domain in full, completed from reference TRBV7-9 and TRBJ2-7, reads DTGVSQNPRHKITKRGQNVTFRCDPISEHNRLYWYRQTLGQGPEFLTYFQNEAQLEKSRLLSDRFSAERPKGSFSTLEIQRTEQGDSAMYLCASSQSMRGSYEQYFGPGTRLTVT.